The clone carrying this T cell receptor (beta chain) has only one observation. Systemic immunosuppression or autoimmune disease history was grounds to exclude patients. The data belong to a study of OX40 agonist ivuxolimab in advanced cancers. As for the study in general: The dose-escalation cohort was around 83% male, with a mean age of around 60 years, ranging roughly 23 to 79.

Assay: immunoSEQ multiplex PCR; the TCRdb copy retains only in-frame clones and omits some. In the table there are tens of thousands of clones, 89% of which are singletons. Sample: CD4+ or CD8+ T cells sorted from blood, taken in a trial of the OX40 agonist ivuxolimab. This sequence was found in an adult with an advanced solid tumor such as melanoma, head and neck, liver or kidney cancer.

The CDR3 DNA reads TGTGCCAGCAGCCGACCAGGACAGGGGTCCTACAATGAGCAGTTCTTC. This sequence encodes CASSRPGQGSYNEQFF. The chain uses TRBV13 and TRBJ2-1; the match to TRBD1 covers 9 bases. There are 16 residues in the CDR3. The germline V gene has CDR1 PRHDT and CDR2 FYEKMQ (reference sequence). V shed 5 bases, J shed 1 base, and the junction held 6 bases outside the gene matches.